This T cell receptor (beta chain) is drawn from a study of blood T cell repertoires in COVID-19. Overall study context: Collection of acute and convalescent COVID-19 samples took place in the United States, Italy and Spain. T cells, B-cell-depleted T cells, or PBMCs provided the cDNA or gDNA that served as material.

How the authors handled the data: From reference gene primer amplification, estimates of nucleated cell counts were derived. Produced via immunoSEQ multiplex PCR; TCRdb's table is partial and in-frame only. Clonal size and the V and J genes are those of that table, whereas D and trimming came from the DNA. Here the sample spans some 37,000 clones, about 84% being singletons. The CDR3 consists of 15 residues. V shed 6 bases and J 0 bases; nucleotides not matched to a gene: 5. CDR1 is MNHEY and CDR2 is SVGAGI in the germline V gene. This clone was seen more than once but under ten times. This sequence joins TRBV6-5 and TRBJ2-3; 8 nucleotides match TRBD2. The specimen sequenced was peripheral blood. The clonotype was recovered from a man at least 80 years old with active or convalescent COVID-19. CDR3 nucleotide sequence: TGTGCCAGCAGCCTACTAGCGGCGAGCACAGATACGCAGTATTTT. This codes for CASSLLAASTDTQYF.